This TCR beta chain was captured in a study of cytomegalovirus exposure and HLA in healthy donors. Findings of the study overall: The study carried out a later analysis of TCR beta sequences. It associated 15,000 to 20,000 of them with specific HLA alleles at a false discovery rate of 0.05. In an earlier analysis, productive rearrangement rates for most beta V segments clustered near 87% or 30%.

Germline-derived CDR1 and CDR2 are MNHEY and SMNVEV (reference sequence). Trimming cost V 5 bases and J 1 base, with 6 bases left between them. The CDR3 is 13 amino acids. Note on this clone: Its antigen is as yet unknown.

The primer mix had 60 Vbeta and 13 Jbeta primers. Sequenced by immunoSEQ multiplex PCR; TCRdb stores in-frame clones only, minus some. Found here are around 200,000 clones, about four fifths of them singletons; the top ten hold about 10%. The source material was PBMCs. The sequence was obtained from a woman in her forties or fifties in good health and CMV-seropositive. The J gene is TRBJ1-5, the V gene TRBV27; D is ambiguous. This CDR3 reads CASSTISNQPQHF. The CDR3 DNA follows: TGTGCCAGCAGTACAATCAGCAATCAGCCCCAGCATTTT.